This T cell receptor beta chain comes out of a study of cytomegalovirus exposure and HLA in healthy donors. Study-wide points: Confirmation in vitro established that a few CMV-associated chains were specific for CMV antigens. Rarity held for most TCR sequences, but there were some public TCRs that occurred in many donors.

Germline values: CDR1 SGHRS, CDR2 YFSETQ. V lost 4 bases and J 2 bases, leaving 10 bases between the germline ends. CDR3 length equals 14 residues. The study ran its PCR with 60 Vbeta and 13 Jbeta primers. Assay used: immunoSEQ multiplex PCR; TCRdb lists only in-frame clones, some missing. This sample has fewer than 250,000 clones; roughly 84% occur once, and the top ten carry roughly 0.7%. Comment on this clone: Its target is unknown.

The V call is TRBV5-1, the J call TRBJ2-1; tentatively, D is TRBD2 (6 bases). Sequencing was carried out using PBMCs. This sequence was found in a boy aged 2 to 10 in good health and CMV-seronegative. CDR3 residues: CASSGGTTYNEQFF. As DNA, the CDR3 is TGCGCCAGCAGCGGCGGGACCACCTACAATGAGCAGTTCTTC.